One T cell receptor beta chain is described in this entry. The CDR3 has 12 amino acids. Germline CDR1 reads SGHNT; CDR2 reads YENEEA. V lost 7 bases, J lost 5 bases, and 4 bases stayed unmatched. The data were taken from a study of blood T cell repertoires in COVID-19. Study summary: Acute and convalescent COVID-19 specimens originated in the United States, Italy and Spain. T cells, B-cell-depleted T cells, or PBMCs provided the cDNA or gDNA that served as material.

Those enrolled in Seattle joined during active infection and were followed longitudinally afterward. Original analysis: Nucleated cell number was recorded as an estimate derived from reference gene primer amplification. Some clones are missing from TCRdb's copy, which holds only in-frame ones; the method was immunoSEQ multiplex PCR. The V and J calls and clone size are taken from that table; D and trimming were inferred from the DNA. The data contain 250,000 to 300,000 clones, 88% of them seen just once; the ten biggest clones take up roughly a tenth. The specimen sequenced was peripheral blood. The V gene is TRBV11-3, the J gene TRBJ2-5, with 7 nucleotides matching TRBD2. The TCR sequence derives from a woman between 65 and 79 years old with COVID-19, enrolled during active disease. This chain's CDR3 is CASTGGGETQYF. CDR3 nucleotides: TGTGCCAGCACGGGGGGTGGGGAGACCCAGTACTTC. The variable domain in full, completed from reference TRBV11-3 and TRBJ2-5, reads EAGVVQSPRYKIIEKKQPVAFWCNPISGHNTLYWYLQNLGQGPELLIRYENEEAVDDSQLPKDRFSAERLKGVDSTLKIQPAELGDSAVYLCASTGGGETQYFGPGTRLLVL.